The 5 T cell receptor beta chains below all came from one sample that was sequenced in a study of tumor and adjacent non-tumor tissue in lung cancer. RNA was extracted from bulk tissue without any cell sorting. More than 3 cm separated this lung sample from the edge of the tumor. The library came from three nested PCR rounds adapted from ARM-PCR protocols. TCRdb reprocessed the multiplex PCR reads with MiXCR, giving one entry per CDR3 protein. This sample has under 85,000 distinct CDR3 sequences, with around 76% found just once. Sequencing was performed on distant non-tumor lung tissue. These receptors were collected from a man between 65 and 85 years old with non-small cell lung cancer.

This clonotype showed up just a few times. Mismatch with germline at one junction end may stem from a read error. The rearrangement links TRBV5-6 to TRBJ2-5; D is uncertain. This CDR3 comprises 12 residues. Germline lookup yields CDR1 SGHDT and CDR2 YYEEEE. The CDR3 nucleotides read TGTACCAGCAGCTACACAGAAGAGACCCAGTACTTC. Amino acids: CTSSYTEETQYF.

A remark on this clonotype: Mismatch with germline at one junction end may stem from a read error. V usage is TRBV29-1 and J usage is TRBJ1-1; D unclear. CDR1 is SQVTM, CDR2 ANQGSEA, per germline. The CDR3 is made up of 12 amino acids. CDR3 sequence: CRLVAERPEAFF. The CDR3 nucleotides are TGCAGGCTTGTGGCGGAGAGGCCTGAAGCATTCTTT.

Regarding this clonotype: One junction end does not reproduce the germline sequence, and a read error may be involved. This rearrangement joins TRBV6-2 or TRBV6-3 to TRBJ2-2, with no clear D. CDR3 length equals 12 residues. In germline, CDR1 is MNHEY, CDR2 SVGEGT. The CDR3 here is CASSTNTEELVF. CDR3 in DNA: TGTGCGAGCAGTACCAACACCGAGGAGCTGGTTTTT.

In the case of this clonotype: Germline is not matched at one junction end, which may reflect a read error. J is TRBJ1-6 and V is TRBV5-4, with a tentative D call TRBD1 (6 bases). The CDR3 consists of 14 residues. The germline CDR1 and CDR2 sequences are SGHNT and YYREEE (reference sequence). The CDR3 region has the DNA TGTGACAGCAGCTTGCCACCACAGGGATCACCCATCCACTTT. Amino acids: CDSSLPPQGSPIHF.

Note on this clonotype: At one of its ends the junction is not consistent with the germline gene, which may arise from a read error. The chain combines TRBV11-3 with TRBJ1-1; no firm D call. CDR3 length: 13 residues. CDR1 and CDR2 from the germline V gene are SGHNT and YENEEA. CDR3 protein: CASSPPANNEAFF. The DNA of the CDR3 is TGTGCAAGCAGCCCCCCTGCGAATAATGAAGCTTTCTTT.